This TCR beta chain came from a study of blood T cell repertoires in COVID-19. Study-wide context: The cDNA or gDNA used as material had been derived from T cells, B-cell-depleted T cells, or PBMCs.

Original handling: Quantification of nucleated cells was approximated via reference gene primer amplification. Produced via immunoSEQ multiplex PCR; TCRdb's table is partial and in-frame only. D and trimming come from the DNA, and the V and J calls and clone size come from that table. The sample has 130,000 or so clones; approximately 90% are singletons. V was clipped by 0 bases and J by 2 bases, with 10 bases between them. In germline, CDR1 is KGHSH, CDR2 LQKENI. The length of the CDR3 is 15 residues. Sequencing was done on a sample of peripheral blood. The chain has TRBV18 and TRBJ1-1; possibly TRBD1 for D (5 bases). The TCR originated in a man between 65 and 80 years old with active COVID-19. CDR3 sequence: CASSPPLRGNTEAFF. The CDR3 DNA reads TGTGCCAGCTCACCACCGTTAAGGGGAAACACTGAAGCTTTCTTT.